The 22 T cell receptor beta chains presented below share a single source sample, sequenced in a study of radiation and T cells in renal cell carcinoma. The time point denotes: blood 4 weeks post-SBRT, at nephrectomy. This sample's treatment: 15 Gy SBRT to primary tumor, nephrectomy 4 weeks later. Data came from immunoSEQ multiplex PCR; TCRdb stores just in-frame clones and leaves some out. The profile shows approximately 31,000 clones, 81% of them singletons. The source material was blood, sampled from a patient whose treatment included radiotherapy and nephrectomy. These receptors all come from a man aged 55-75 years with renal cell carcinoma.

The gene calls are TRBV15 and TRBJ2-6, with D maybe TRBD1 (5 bases). The CDR3 runs to 19 residues. The V gene's germline CDR1 is LNHNV and CDR2 YYDKDF (reference sequence). V was shortened by 0 bases and J by 0 bases, with 15 bases between the two germline ends. The CDR3 reads CATSREGAGRLSGANVLTF. CDR3 nucleotides: TGTGCCACCAGCAGAGAAGGGGCAGGCCGCCTCTCTGGGGCCAACGTCCTGACTTTC.

The CDR3 sequence is CASIEYRGSTMTDTQYF. The CDR3 coding sequence is TGTGCCAGCATAGAATATCGGGGTAGTACAATGACAGATACGCAGTATTTT. This chain links TRBV2 with TRBJ2-3, with a tentative D call TRBD2 (5 bases). This CDR3 contains 17 residues. The V and J ends lost 7 bases and 3 bases respectively, with 23 bases between them. CDR1 and CDR2 (germline): SNHLY, FYNNEI.

This clone was recorded a few times. As DNA, the CDR3 is TGTGCCTGGAGCTGGGACTTGGGGGACAATGAGCAGTTCTTC. Translated: CAWSWDLGDNEQFF. This chain joins TRBV30 and TRBJ2-1; maybe TRBD2 (6 bases). Germline loops: CDR1 GTSNPN, CDR2 SVGIG (reference sequence). This CDR3 is 14 amino acids long. The V end lost 3 bases, the J end lost 5 bases, and 14 bases lay between the germline ends.

The CDR3 sequence is CASSLVELPLGTQYF. The CDR3 DNA reads as TGTGCCAGCAGCTTAGTCGAGCTGCCTCTAGGGACCCAGTACTTC. The V call is TRBV7-2, the J call TRBJ2-5; D remains ambiguous. V gave up 1 base and J gave up 7 bases, with 16 bases separating them. CDR1 and CDR2 (germline): SGHTA, FQGNSA. The CDR3 runs to 15 residues.

Remarks on this clone: Different DNA sequences within this sample yield the same CDR3. Here the CDR3 reads CASSFRSWGNEKLFF. As DNA, the CDR3 is TGTGCCAGCAGTTTCAGGAGCTGGGGGAATGAAAAACTGTTTTTT. The V and J genes are TRBV5-4 and TRBJ1-4, with a possible D match to TRBD1 (5 bases). Germline-derived CDR1 and CDR2 are SGHNT and YYREEE (reference sequence). CDR3 length: 15 amino acids. Trimming left V 5 bases short and J 5 bases short, with 16 bases between.

CDR3 loop: CASVKDSTDTQYF. In DNA form, the CDR3 reads TGCGCCAGCGTAAAGGATAGCACAGATACGCAGTATTTT. V and J are TRBV5-1 and TRBJ2-3; no definite D call. The CDR3 consists of 13 residues. Germline CDR1 and CDR2: SGHRS and YFSETQ. The ends were cut back, 7 bases at V and 0 bases at J, with 9 bases in the middle.

The chain employs TRBV19 and TRBJ2-1; D remains ambiguous. CDR3 size: 14 residues. The germline V and J ends were trimmed by 7 bases and 0 bases, with 10 bases remaining between them. Germline-derived CDR1 and CDR2 are LNHDA and SQIVND (reference sequence). The CDR3, as DNA: TGTGCCAGTAATGAGGAATTCTCCTACAATGAGCAGTTCTTC. Its translation is CASNEEFSYNEQFF.

This rearrangement joins TRBV10-2 to TRBJ1-5; D gene unclear. Between the trimmed V and J ends, which lost 9 bases and 3 bases, there was a span of 12 bases. This CDR3 has 13 amino acids. Per germline, CDR1 WSHSY and CDR2 SAAADI. CDR3 sequence (DNA): TGCGCCAGTGTAGGGCAGCTCAATCAGCCCCAGCATTTT. Amino acid sequence: CASVGQLNQPQHF.

The chain has TRBV27 and TRBJ2-1; D uncertain. CDR1 and CDR2 (germline): MNHEY, SMNVEV (reference sequence). The CDR3 consists of 15 residues. The V and J ends lost 3 bases and 6 bases respectively, with 15 bases between them. The CDR3 nucleotides read TGTGCCAGCAGTTTGACGGGTGGGTTTCCCAATGAGCAGTTCTTC. Amino acids: CASSLTGGFPNEQFF.

V is TRBV2 and J is TRBJ2-1; 9 bases are shared with TRBD2. Germline V CDR1 and CDR2: SNHLY, FYNNEI. The CDR3 runs to 13 residues. With 6 bases clipped from V and 6 bases from J, the junction kept 3 bases outside the gene matches. This chain's CDR3 is CASRTSGLNEQFF. The CDR3 nucleotides are TGTGCCAGCAGGACTAGCGGTCTCAATGAGCAGTTCTTC.

The rearrangement joins TRBV5-4 to TRBJ2-7; 10 bases are shared with TRBD1. Germline CDR1 reads SGHNT; CDR2 reads YYREEE (reference sequence). V shed 4 bases and J 1 base; nucleotides not matched to a gene: 8. CDR3 length: 16 amino acids. Here the CDR3 reads CASSLRRTGGSYEQYF. DNA of the CDR3: TGTGCCAGCAGCCTCCGTAGGACAGGGGGTTCCTACGAGCAGTACTTC.

The CDR3 DNA sequence: TGTGCCAGCAGTGGGGGGCGGGGAATGGACACCGGGGAGCTGTTTTTT. This encodes CASSGGRGMDTGELFF. The chain joins TRBV2 to TRBJ2-2; either TRBD1 or TRBD2 may supply D (6 bases each). Germline CDR1 is SNHLY and CDR2 is FYNNEI. V lost 4 bases and J lost 3, with 15 bases in between. The CDR3 totals 16 residues.

The chain recombines TRBV10-3 with TRBJ1-1; 7 bases align to TRBD1. Germline V gene data show CDR1 as ENHRY and CDR2 as SYGVKD. CDR3 length: 13 amino acids. V lost 6 bases to trimming and J lost 6 bases; unmatched junction nucleotides: 7. CDR3: CAISPGTDSEAFF. The CDR3 bases are TGTGCCATCAGCCCCGGGACAGACTCTGAAGCTTTCTTT.

The V and J genes are TRBV4-2 and TRBJ1-2; D possibly corresponds to TRBD1 (5 bases). CDR3 length: 11 residues. V lost 7 bases, J lost 9 bases, and 12 bases lay in between. Germline values: CDR1 LGHNA, CDR2 YNFKEQ. CDR3 residues: CASTYTGCYTF. The DNA for the CDR3 is TGTGCCAGCACCTATACAGGCTGCTACACCTTC.

The V and J genes are TRBV29-1 and TRBJ2-1, with TRBD1 identical over 7 bases. In germline, CDR1 is SQVTM, CDR2 ANQGSEA. J gave up 4 bases and V 5 bases, and 8 bases lay outside the gene matches. The CDR3 is 14 residues long. CDR3 in amino acids: CSVFGQANYNEQFF. DNA of the CDR3: TGCAGCGTTTTTGGACAGGCGAATTACAATGAGCAGTTCTTC.

The V and J genes are TRBV19 and TRBJ2-2, with 9 bases fitting TRBD1. V shed 6 bases, J shed 1 base, and the junction held 9 bases outside the gene matches. The length of the CDR3 is 17 residues. Germline CDR1 LNHDA, CDR2 SQIVND (reference sequence). CDR3 protein: CASSPSGTGKNTGELFF. In nucleotides, the CDR3 is TGTGCCAGTAGCCCTTCCGGGACAGGGAAGAACACCGGGGAGCTGTTTTTT.

V is TRBV6-5 and J is TRBJ2-3; D is perhaps TRBD1 (6 bases). Trimming took 6 bases from V and 8 from J, leaving 18 bases between them. This CDR3 has 14 residues. Germline V gives CDR1 MNHEY, CDR2 SVGAGI. CDR3 sequence: CASSLQGPRSTQYF. CDR3 in DNA: TGTGCCAGCAGCCTACAGGGCCCACGCAGTACGCAGTATTTT.

V and J are TRBV2 and TRBJ2-7; TRBD1 matches 7 bases. V shed 10 bases, J shed 6 bases, and the junction held 12 bases outside the gene matches. This CDR3 contains 13 residues. Germline CDR1 is SNHLY and CDR2 is FYNNEI. The CDR3 sequence is CATLYGPGGEQYF. CDR3 in DNA: TGTGCCACCCTCTATGGCCCAGGGGGCGAGCAGTACTTC.

The chain has TRBV7-9 and TRBJ2-2, with TRBD2 as a possible D gene (6 bases). The V and J ends lost 5 bases and 6 bases respectively, with 22 bases between them. Germline loops: CDR1 SEHNR, CDR2 FQNEAQ (reference sequence). This CDR3 region has 17 residues. CDR3 DNA sequence: TGTGCCAGCAGCCCCGAAAGACTAGGAAAGGGGTCCGGGGAGCTGTTTTTT. Amino acid sequence: CASSPERLGKGSGELFF.

V and J are TRBV7-9 and TRBJ2-5, with D uncertain. Trimming removed 7 bases from V and 4 bases from J, with 19 bases in between. The CDR3 runs 15 residues. Germline CDR1 reads SEHNR; CDR2 reads FQNEAQ (reference sequence). CDR3 DNA sequence: TGTGCCAGCACCCCCCGCCCGTTCCTCACAGAGACCCAGTACTTC. It codes for CASTPRPFLTETQYF.

The chain recombines TRBV7-2 with TRBJ2-1; tentatively, D is TRBD2 (5 bases). The CDR3 has 12 amino acids. V shed 2 bases and J shed 10 bases, with 9 bases lying between them. CDR1 SGHTA and CDR2 FQGNSA come from the germline V gene. The CDR3 sequence: CASSLPTREQFF. The CDR3 region has the DNA TGTGCCAGCAGCTTACCAACTAGGGAGCAGTTCTTC.

The chain joins TRBV14 to TRBJ2-3; D unresolved. The V end lost 4 bases, the J end lost 3 bases, and 8 bases lay between the germline ends. From germline, CDR1 is SGHDN and CDR2 FVKESK. The CDR3 is 13 amino acids. The CDR3 DNA sequence: TGTGCCAGCAGCCTACTCGGAACAGATACGCAGTATTTT. Encoded protein: CASSLLGTDTQYF. Using reference TRBV14 and TRBJ2-3 for the parts outside the CDR3, the full variable domain is EAGVTQFPSHSVIEKGQTVTLRCDPISGHDNLYWYRRVMGKEIKFLLHFVKESKQDESGMPNNRFLAERTGGTYSTLKVQPAELEDSGVYFCASSLLGTDTQYFGPGTRLTVL.